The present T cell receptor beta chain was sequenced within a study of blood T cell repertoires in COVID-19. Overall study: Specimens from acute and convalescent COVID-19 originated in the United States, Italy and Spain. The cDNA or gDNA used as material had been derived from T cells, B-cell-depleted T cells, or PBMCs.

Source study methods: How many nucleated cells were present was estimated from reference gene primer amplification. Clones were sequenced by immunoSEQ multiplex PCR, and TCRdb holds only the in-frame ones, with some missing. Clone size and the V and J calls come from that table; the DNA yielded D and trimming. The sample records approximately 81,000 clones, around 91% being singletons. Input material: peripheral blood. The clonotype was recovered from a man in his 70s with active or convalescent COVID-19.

The CDR3 is CAISGDRGSTTEAFF. In DNA, the CDR3 is TGTGCCATCAGTGGGGACAGGGGGAGTACCACTGAAGCTTTCTTT. The V call is TRBV10-3, the J call TRBJ1-1, with 11 positions matching TRBD1. Germline lookup yields CDR1 ENHRY and CDR2 SYGVKD. CDR3 size: 15 residues. J lost 4 bases, V lost 4 bases, and 5 bases had no gene match.